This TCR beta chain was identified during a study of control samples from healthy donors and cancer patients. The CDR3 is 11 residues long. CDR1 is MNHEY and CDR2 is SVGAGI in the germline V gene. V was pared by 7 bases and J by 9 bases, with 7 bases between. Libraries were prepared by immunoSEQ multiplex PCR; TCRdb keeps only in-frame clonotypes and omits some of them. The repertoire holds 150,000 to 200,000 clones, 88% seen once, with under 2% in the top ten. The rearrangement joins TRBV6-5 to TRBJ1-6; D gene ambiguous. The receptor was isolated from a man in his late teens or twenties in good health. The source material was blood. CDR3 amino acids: CASTTVSPLHF. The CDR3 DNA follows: TGTGCCAGCACAACCGTTTCACCCCTCCACTTT.